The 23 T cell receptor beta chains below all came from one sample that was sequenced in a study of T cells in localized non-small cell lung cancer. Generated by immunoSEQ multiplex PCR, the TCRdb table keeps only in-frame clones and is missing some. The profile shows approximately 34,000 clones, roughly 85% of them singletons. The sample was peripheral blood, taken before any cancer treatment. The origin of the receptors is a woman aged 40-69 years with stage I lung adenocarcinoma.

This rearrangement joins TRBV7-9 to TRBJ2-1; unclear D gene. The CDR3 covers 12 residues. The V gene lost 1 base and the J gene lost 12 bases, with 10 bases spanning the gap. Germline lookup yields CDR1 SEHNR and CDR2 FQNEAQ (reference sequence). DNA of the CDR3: TGTGCCAGCAGCTTAGGCCAGTTGGGGCAGTTCTTC. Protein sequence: CASSLGQLGQFF.

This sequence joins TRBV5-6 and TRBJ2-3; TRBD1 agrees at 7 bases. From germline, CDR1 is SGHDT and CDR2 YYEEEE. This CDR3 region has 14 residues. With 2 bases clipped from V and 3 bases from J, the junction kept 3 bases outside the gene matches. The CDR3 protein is CASSFNRGTDTQYF. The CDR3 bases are TGTGCCAGCAGCTTCAACAGGGGAACAGATACGCAGTATTTT. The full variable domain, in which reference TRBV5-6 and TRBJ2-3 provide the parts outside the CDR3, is DAGVTQSPTHLIKTRGQQVTLRCSPKSGHDTVSWYQQALGQGPQFIFQYYEEEERQRGNFPDRFSGHQFPNYSSELNVNALLLGDSALYLCASSFNRGTDTQYFGPGTRLTVL.

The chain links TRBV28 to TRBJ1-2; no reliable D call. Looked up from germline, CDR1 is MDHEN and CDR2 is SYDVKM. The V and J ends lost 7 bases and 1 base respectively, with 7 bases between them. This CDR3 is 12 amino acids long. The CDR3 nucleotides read TGTGCCAGCACTTCGGGTAACTATGGCTACACCTTC. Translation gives CASTSGNYGYTF.

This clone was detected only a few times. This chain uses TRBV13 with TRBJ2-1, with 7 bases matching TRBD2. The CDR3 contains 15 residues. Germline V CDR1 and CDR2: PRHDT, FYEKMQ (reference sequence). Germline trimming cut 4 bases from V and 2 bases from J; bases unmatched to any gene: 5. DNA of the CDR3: TGTGCCAGCAGCTCCAGCGGGGTCCCCTACAATGAGCAGTTCTTC. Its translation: CASSSSGVPYNEQFF.

CDR3 sequence: CASSLRLYKETQYF. The DNA for the CDR3 is TGTGCCAGCAGCTTACGGCTGTACAAAGAGACCCAGTACTTC. This chain uses TRBV11-2 with TRBJ2-5, with unresolved D. Deletions cut 2 bases from V and 3 bases from J, with 10 bases between. CDR1 and CDR2 (germline): SGHAT, FQNNGV. This CDR3 has 14 residues.

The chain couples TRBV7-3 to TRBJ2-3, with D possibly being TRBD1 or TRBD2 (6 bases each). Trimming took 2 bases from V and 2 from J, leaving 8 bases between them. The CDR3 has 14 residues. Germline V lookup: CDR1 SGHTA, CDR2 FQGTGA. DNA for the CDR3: TGTGCCAGCAGCTTAGGGGGGCACACAGATACGCAGTATTTT. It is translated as CASSLGGHTDTQYF.

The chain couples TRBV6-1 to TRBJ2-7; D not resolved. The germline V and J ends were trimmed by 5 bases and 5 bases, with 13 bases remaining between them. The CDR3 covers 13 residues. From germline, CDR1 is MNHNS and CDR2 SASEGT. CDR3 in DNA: TGTGCCAGCAGTCGGAACGACGTAGACGAGCAGTACTTC. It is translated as CASSRNDVDEQYF.

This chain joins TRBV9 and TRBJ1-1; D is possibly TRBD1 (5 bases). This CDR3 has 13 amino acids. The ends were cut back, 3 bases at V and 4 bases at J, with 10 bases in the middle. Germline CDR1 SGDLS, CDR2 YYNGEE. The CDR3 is CASSALGGTEAFF. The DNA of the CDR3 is TGTGCCAGCAGCGCCCTCGGGGGCACTGAAGCTTTCTTT.

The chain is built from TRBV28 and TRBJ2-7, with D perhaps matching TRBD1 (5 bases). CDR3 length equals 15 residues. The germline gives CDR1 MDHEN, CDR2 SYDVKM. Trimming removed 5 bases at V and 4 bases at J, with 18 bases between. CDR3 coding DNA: TGTGCCAGCAGTCTTGTGGACAATCCCTCTTACGAGCAGTACTTC. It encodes CASSLVDNPSYEQYF. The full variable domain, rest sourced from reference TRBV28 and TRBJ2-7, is DVKVTQSSRYLVKRTGEKVFLECVQDMDHENMFWYRQDPGLGLRLIYFSYDVKMKEKGDIPEGYSVSREKKERFSLILESASTNQTSMYLCASSLVDNPSYEQYFGPGTRLTVT.

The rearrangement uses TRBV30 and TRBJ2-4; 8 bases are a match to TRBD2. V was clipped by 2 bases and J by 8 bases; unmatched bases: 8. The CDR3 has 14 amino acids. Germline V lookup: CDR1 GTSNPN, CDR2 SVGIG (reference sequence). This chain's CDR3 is CAWSLGRGQDIQYF. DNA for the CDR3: TGTGCCTGGAGTCTCGGGAGGGGCCAGGACATTCAGTACTTC.

Written as DNA, the CDR3 is TGTGCCAGCAGCCCCCGACAGTCCCTCCCAGCGTCATCCTATGGCTACACCTTC. It specifies CASSPRQSLPASSYGYTF. The rearrangement uses TRBV11-2 and TRBJ1-2; possibly TRBD1 for D (5 bases). Deletions cut 5 bases from V and 4 bases from J, with 26 bases between. CDR1 is SGHAT and CDR2 is FQNNGV in the germline V gene. This CDR3 region has 18 residues.

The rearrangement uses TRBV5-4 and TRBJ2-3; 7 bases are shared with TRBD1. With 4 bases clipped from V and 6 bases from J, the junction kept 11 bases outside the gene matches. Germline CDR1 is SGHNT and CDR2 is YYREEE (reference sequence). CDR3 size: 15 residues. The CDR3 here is CASSGGRQGPDTQYF. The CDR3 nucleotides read TGTGCCAGCAGCGGGGGTAGACAGGGCCCCGATACGCAGTATTTT.

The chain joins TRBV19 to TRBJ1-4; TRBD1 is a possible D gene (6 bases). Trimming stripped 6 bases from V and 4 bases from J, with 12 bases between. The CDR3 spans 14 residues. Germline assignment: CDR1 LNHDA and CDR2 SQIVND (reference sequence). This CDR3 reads CASRQGRDNEKLFF. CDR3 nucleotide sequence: TGTGCCAGTAGACAGGGTCGGGATAATGAAAAACTGTTTTTT.

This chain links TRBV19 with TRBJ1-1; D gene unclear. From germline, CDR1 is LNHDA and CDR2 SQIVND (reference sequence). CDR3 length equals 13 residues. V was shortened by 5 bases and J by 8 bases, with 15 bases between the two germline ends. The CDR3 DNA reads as TGTGCCAGTAGTCTTGGTTATGGAGGAGAAGCTTTCTTT. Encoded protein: CASSLGYGGEAFF.

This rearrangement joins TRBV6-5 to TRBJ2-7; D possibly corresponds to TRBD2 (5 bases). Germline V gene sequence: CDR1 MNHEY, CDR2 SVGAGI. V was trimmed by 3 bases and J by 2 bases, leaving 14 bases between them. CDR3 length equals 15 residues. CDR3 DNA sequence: TGTGCCAGCAGTTATTGGGGAGACGCCCCCTACGAGCAGTACTTC. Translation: CASSYWGDAPYEQYF.

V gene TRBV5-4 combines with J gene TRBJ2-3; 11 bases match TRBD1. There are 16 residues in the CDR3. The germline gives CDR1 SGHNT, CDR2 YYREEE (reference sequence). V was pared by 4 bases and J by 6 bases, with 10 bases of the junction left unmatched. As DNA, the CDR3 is TGTGCCAGCAGCCGATACGGACAGGGGGCTTTCGATACGCAGTATTTT. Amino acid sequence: CASSRYGQGAFDTQYF.

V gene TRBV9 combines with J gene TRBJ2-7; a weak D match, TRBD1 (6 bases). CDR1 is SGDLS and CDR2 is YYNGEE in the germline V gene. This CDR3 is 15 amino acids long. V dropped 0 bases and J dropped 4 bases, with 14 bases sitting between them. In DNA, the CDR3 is TGTGCCAGCAGCGTAGATCTGGGAAGGGGGTACGAGCAGTACTTC. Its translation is CASSVDLGRGYEQYF.

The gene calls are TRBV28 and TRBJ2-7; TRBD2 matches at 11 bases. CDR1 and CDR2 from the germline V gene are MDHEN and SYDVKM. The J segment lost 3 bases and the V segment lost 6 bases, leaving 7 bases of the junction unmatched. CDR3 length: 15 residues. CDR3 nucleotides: TGTGCCAGCAGCACTACTAGCGGGGGTCTCTACGAGCAGTACTTC. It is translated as CASSTTSGGLYEQYF.

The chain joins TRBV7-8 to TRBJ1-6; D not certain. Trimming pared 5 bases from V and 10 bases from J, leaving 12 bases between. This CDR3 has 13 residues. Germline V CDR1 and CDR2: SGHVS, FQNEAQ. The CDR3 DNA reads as TGTGCCAGCAGCCCCAACGTGGGCTCACCCCTCCACTTT. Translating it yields CASSPNVGSPLHF.

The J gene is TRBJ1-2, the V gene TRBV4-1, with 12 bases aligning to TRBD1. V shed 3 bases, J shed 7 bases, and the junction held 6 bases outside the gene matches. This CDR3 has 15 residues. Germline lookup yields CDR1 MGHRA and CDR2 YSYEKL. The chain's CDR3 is CASSQRDRGRLGYTF. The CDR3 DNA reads TGCGCCAGCAGCCAGAGGGACAGGGGGCGCCTTGGCTACACCTTC.

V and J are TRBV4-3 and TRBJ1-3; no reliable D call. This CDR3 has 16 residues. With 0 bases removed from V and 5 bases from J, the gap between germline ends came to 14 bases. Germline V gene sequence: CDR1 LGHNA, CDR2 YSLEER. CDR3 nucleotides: TGCGCCAGCAGCCAAGATAAGGGAGGCTACCGAAACACCATATATTTT. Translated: CASSQDKGGYRNTIYF.

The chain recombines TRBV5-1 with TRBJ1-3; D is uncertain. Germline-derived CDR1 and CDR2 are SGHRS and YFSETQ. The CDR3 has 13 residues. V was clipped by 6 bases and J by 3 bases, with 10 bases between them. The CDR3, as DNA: TGCGCCAGCAAAGAGACCGGTGGAAACACCATATATTTT. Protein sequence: CASKETGGNTIYF.

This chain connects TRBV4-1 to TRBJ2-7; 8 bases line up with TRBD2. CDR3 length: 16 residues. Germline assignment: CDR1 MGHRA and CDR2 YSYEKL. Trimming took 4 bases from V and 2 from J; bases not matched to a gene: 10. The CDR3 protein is CASSPGVAGPPYEQYF. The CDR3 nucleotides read TGCGCCAGCAGCCCCGGGGTAGCGGGGCCGCCCTACGAGCAGTACTTC.